The clone carrying this TCR beta chain was counted ten times or more. Antigen: not known. The record originates from a study of early T cells in non-severe SARS-CoV-2 infection. Study in general: The authors sequenced bulk RNA from unsorted whole blood, leaving chains unpaired.

The CDR3 is made up of 17 amino acids. Germline CDR1 is MDHEN and CDR2 is SYDVKM. V was pared by 6 bases and J by 1 base, with 19 bases between. Each single cDNA molecule received a unique molecular identifier. Each CDR3 protein gets one entry after TCRdb re-called the 5' RACE reads with MiXCR. The table lists some 46,000 distinct CDR3 sequences, roughly 6.2% of them singletons, with approximately 13% in the top ten. Study-level points and caveats: The matching step, a VDJdb search, favored anti-spike CD8 responses and missed private and CD4 specificities.

The receptor was derived from an adult who was a healthcare worker with PCR-confirmed SARS-CoV-2 infection or an uninfected control (not recorded which). Specimen: whole blood. The chain uses TRBV28 and TRBJ1-5; D ambiguous. CDR3 loop: CASSLPSRVRSNQPQHF. DNA for the CDR3: TGTGCCAGCAGCCTACCCTCTCGGGTTAGGAGCAATCAGCCCCAGCATTTT.